What follows are 13 T cell receptor beta chains derived from one specimen sequenced in a study of shared clonotypes between healthy human individuals. Produced via immunoSEQ multiplex PCR; TCRdb's table is partial and in-frame only. In the table there are roughly 2 million clones, about 95% of which are singletons. Sequenced material: naive CD4+ T cells sorted from blood. As to subset: CD45RA+ positively selected. These receptors came from a man younger than 30 in good health.

The CDR3 region has the DNA TGCAGCGTTGCTGACTCCCGTACCTACAATGAGCAGTTCTTC. It specifies CSVADSRTYNEQFF. This chain links TRBV29-1 with TRBJ2-1; no reliable D call. The V gene lost 4 bases and the J gene lost 2 bases, with 12 bases spanning the gap. Germline V CDR1 and CDR2: SQVTM, ANQGSEA. CDR3 size: 14 residues.

The rearrangement joins TRBV25-1 to TRBJ2-1, with TRBD2 matching over 13 bases. From germline, CDR1 is MGHDK and CDR2 SYGVNS. With 5 bases clipped from V and 5 bases from J, the junction kept 9 bases outside the gene matches. This CDR3 has 17 residues. The CDR3 here is CASSPSKGLAGNNEQFF. In nucleotides, the CDR3 is TGTGCCAGCAGTCCTAGTAAGGGACTAGCGGGAAACAATGAGCAGTTCTTC.

This chain links TRBV5-1 with TRBJ2-2, with unresolved D. V dropped 6 bases and J dropped 0 bases, with 9 bases sitting between them. Germline V gives CDR1 SGHRS, CDR2 YFSETQ. This CDR3 has 14 amino acids. CDR3 DNA sequence: TGCGCCAGCAAGAAAGCTCCGAACACCGGGGAGCTGTTTTTT. It yields the protein CASKKAPNTGELFF. Full variable domain (outside the CDR3, taken from reference TRBV5-1 and TRBJ2-2): KAGVTQTPRYLIKTRGQQVTLSCSPISGHRSVSWYQQTPGQGLQFLFEYFSETQRNKGNFPGRFSGRQFSNSRSEMNVSTLELGDSALYLCASKKAPNTGELFFGEGSRLTVL.

The chain joins TRBV10-3 to TRBJ2-7, with D perhaps being TRBD1 or TRBD2 (5 bases each). This CDR3 comprises 13 residues. The V end lost 10 bases, the J end lost 2 bases, and 15 bases lay between the germline ends. Germline assignment: CDR1 ENHRY and CDR2 SYGVKD. CDR3 bases: TGTGCCAGCATACAGGACTTTACCTACGAGCAGTACTTC. Protein product: CASIQDFTYEQYF.

The chain recombines TRBV7-9 with TRBJ2-2, with 7 bases aligning to TRBD1. V dropped 2 bases and J dropped 1; count of bases not matched to a gene: 1. The germline gives CDR1 SEHNR, CDR2 FQNEAQ (reference sequence). The CDR3 length is 15 residues. The CDR3 sequence is CASSLYRGNTGELFF. The DNA for the CDR3 is TGTGCCAGCAGCTTATACAGGGGGAACACCGGGGAGCTGTTTTTT. Full variable domain (outside the CDR3, taken from reference TRBV7-9 and TRBJ2-2): DTGVSQNPRHKITKRGQNVTFRCDPISEHNRLYWYRQTLGQGPEFLTYFQNEAQLEKSRLLSDRFSAERPKGSFSTLEIQRTEQGDSAMYLCASSLYRGNTGELFFGEGSRLTVL.

The chain is built from TRBV29-1 and TRBJ1-1; D might be TRBD1 (5 bases). V lost 6 bases and J 0 bases, leaving 11 bases between the germline ends. Germline V gene lookup returns CDR1 SQVTM and CDR2 ANQGSEA. The CDR3 is made up of 13 amino acids. CDR3 residues: CSVGGAVNTEAFF. CDR3 nucleotide sequence: TGCAGCGTCGGAGGGGCGGTGAACACTGAAGCTTTCTTT.

The gene calls are TRBV9 and TRBJ2-1, with 7 bases lining up with TRBD1. The CDR3 is made up of 17 amino acids. The germline V gene has CDR1 SGDLS and CDR2 YYNGEE. Trimming took 0 bases from V and 6 from J; bases not matched to a gene: 12. In DNA, the CDR3 is TGTGCCAGCAGCGTAGATCATAAGGGGGCAATGGCCAATGAGCAGTTCTTC. Protein sequence: CASSVDHKGAMANEQFF. Drawing the rest from reference TRBV9 and TRBJ2-1, the complete variable domain is DSGVTQTPKHLITATGQRVTLRCSPRSGDLSVYWYQQSLDQGLQFLIQYYNGEERAKGNILERFSAQQFPDLHSELNLSSLELGDSALYFCASSVDHKGAMANEQFFGPGTRLTVL.

The table lists this clone with a count of one. CDR3: CASSLGLADAYEQYF. In DNA, the CDR3 is TGTGCCAGCAGCCTAGGACTAGCGGATGCCTACGAGCAGTACTTC. The chain combines TRBV4-2 with TRBJ2-7, with 10 bases aligning to TRBD2. Germline V CDR1 and CDR2: LGHNA, YNFKEQ. After removal of 4 bases from V and 2 bases from J, the junction contained 5 bases not matched to a gene. The length of the CDR3 is 15 residues.

This rearrangement joins TRBV7-6 to TRBJ2-2, with D perhaps matching TRBD2 (7 bases). This CDR3 is 13 amino acids long. Germline-derived CDR1 and CDR2 are SGHVS and FNYEAQ. V gave up 8 bases and J gave up 5 bases, with 12 bases separating them. CDR3 amino acids: CASGGAGTGELFF. Written as DNA, the CDR3 is TGTGCCAGCGGGGGGGCCGGTACCGGGGAGCTGTTTTTT.

CDR3 in DNA: TGCGCCAGCAGCTTGGGGGGGACGAGGAATGAAAAACTGTTTTTT. It specifies CASSLGGTRNEKLFF. The genes are TRBV5-1 and TRBJ1-4; weak D call: TRBD1 (5 bases). The CDR3 loop spans 15 amino acids. Germline values: CDR1 SGHRS, CDR2 YFSETQ. V lost 0 bases and J 5 bases, leaving 11 bases between the germline ends.

The gene calls are TRBV11-2 and TRBJ1-6; D is possibly TRBD1 (6 bases). CDR1 is SGHAT, CDR2 FQNNGV, per germline. V was pared by 5 bases and J by 9 bases, with 14 bases between. The CDR3 length is 14 residues. This CDR3 reads CASSVGQETSPLHF. For the CDR3, the DNA is TGTGCCAGCAGCGTGGGACAAGAAACTTCACCCCTCCACTTT.

The chain employs TRBV6-6 and TRBJ2-7; D may be TRBD2 (6 bases). Trimming removed 2 bases from V and 7 bases from J, with 15 bases in between. Germline assignment: CDR1 MNHNY and CDR2 SVGAGI (reference sequence). The CDR3 has 14 residues. CDR3: CASSYGGARREQYF. The DNA for the CDR3 is TGTGCCAGCAGTTACGGCGGGGCCCGGAGGGAGCAGTACTTC.

The J gene is TRBJ1-1, the V gene TRBV7-9; the match to TRBD1 covers 7 bases. Germline CDR1 and CDR2: SEHNR and FQNEAQ (reference sequence). This CDR3 contains 13 residues. V trimming: 3 bases; J trimming: 10 bases; junction bases outside the gene matches: 8. CDR3 coding DNA: TGTGCCAGCAGCTTCCCGACAGGGCGGCGAGCTTTCTTT. Its translation: CASSFPTGRRAFF.